These 21 T cell receptor beta chains originate from one sample sequenced in a study of cytomegalovirus exposure and HLA in healthy donors. A multiplex PCR was run with 60 Vbeta primers and 13 Jbeta primers. This table comes from immunoSEQ multiplex PCR, and its TCRdb copy is limited to in-frame clones, with some not included. The sample consists of some 91,000 clones, more than 55% of them appearing once. The sequencing input was PBMCs. The receptors derive from a human donor in good health.

The V gene is TRBV25-1, the J gene TRBJ2-3; TRBD2 matches 7 bases. Germline lookup yields CDR1 MGHDK and CDR2 SYGVNS. This CDR3 comprises 17 residues. V trimming: 2 bases; J trimming: 5 bases; junction bases outside the gene matches: 13. CDR3 nucleotides: TGTGCCAGCAGTGAAGCTGAGGCCCGCCCGGGGGGAGATACGCAGTATTTT. This gives the protein CASSEAEARPGGDTQYF.

The J gene is TRBJ2-3, the V gene TRBV5-1; 11 bases fit TRBD2. The germline V gene has CDR1 SGHRS and CDR2 YFSETQ. V trimming: 2 bases; J trimming: 2 bases; junction bases outside the gene matches: 4. The CDR3 has 16 residues. The CDR3: CASSFGLAGSTDTQYF. The CDR3 bases are TGCGCCAGCAGCTTCGGACTAGCGGGTTCCACAGATACGCAGTATTTT.

This clone was seen more than once but under ten times. The chain joins TRBV5-8 to TRBJ2-5, with D maybe TRBD1 (6 bases). Germline CDR1 and CDR2: SGHTS and YDEGEE. Trimming pared 0 bases from V and 5 bases from J, leaving 11 bases between. This CDR3 has 14 amino acids. CDR3 residues: CASSLGQVMETQYF. The CDR3 nucleotides read TGTGCCAGCAGCTTGGGACAGGTCATGGAGACCCAGTACTTC.

The V gene is TRBV9, the J gene TRBJ1-1; TRBD1 agrees at 8 bases. V lost 4 bases to trimming and J lost 4 bases; unmatched junction nucleotides: 12. The CDR3 sequence is 16 residues long. Germline V gives CDR1 SGDLS, CDR2 YYNGEE. CDR3 DNA sequence: TGTGCCAGCAGCCCCCGGACAGGGCCATTGGGCACTGAAGCTTTCTTT. It codes for CASSPRTGPLGTEAFF.

The chain is built from TRBV7-2 and TRBJ1-5, with TRBD1 as a possible D gene (6 bases). The CDR3 spans 15 residues. Germline V gives CDR1 SGHTA, CDR2 FQGNSA. Trimming stripped 5 bases from V and 4 bases from J, with 15 bases between. CDR3 loop: CASSEGGGGNQPQHF. In DNA form, the CDR3 reads TGTGCCAGCAGCGAAGGAGGGGGGGGAAATCAGCCCCAGCATTTT.

This clone came up a few times. The CDR3 DNA reads as TGTGCCAGCAGCCTCCTCCCGTTGGGAGCCAACACTGAAGCTTTCTTT. Protein product: CASSLLPLGANTEAFF. The chain recombines TRBV14 with TRBJ1-1; D gene ambiguous. Trimming removed 4 bases at V and 2 bases at J, with 17 bases between. Germline CDR1 SGHDN, CDR2 FVKESK. The CDR3 covers 16 residues.

The chain uses TRBV5-6 and TRBJ2-5; D might be TRBD2 (5 bases). The germline V and J ends were trimmed by 4 bases and 1 base, with 11 bases remaining between them. The CDR3 totals 14 residues. Germline V gives CDR1 SGHDT, CDR2 YYEEEE. Here the CDR3 DNA reads TGTGCCAGCAGCGGCGGGCCTCTCCAAGAGACCCAGTACTTC. Translation: CASSGGPLQETQYF.

In its sample, this clone was seen once. The chain carries TRBV12-5 and TRBJ1-5, with D perhaps TRBD1 (5 bases). Germline V lookup: CDR1 LGHNT, CDR2 FRNRAP. Trimming pared 6 bases from V and 5 bases from J, leaving 14 bases between. There are 14 residues in the CDR3. CDR3 loop: CASGQGGRDQPQHF. The CDR3 nucleotides are TGTGCTAGTGGGCAGGGAGGAAGGGATCAGCCCCAGCATTTT.

This chain connects TRBV30 to TRBJ2-2, with 9 positions matching TRBD2. J was trimmed by 11 bases and V by 2 bases; bases with no gene match: 9. The CDR3 is made up of 14 amino acids. Germline CDR1 and CDR2: GTSNPN and SVGIG (reference sequence). The CDR3 region has the DNA TGTGCCTGGAGTCTCACTAGCGGGTTGGGCGAGCTGTTTTTT. It codes for CAWSLTSGLGELFF.

CDR3 amino acids: CASSLGVLAGGRETQYF. The CDR3 nucleotides read TGTGCCAGCAGCTTGGGGGTTCTAGCGGGGGGCAGGGAGACCCAGTACTTC. J is TRBJ2-5 and V is TRBV11-2; 11 positions agree with TRBD2. With 3 bases clipped from V and 5 bases from J, the junction kept 11 bases outside the gene matches. Germline CDR1 SGHAT, CDR2 FQNNGV. The CDR3 covers 17 residues.

The J gene is TRBJ2-3, the V gene TRBV5-1; the D gene is possibly TRBD2 (7 bases). V lost 3 bases and J lost 2, with 13 bases in between. This CDR3 is 15 amino acids long. Germline loops: CDR1 SGHRS, CDR2 YFSETQ. This chain's CDR3 is CASSYGGANTDTQYF. CDR3 nucleotide sequence: TGCGCCAGCAGCTATGGGGGGGCGAACACAGATACGCAGTATTTT.

The chain has TRBV9 and TRBJ2-2; D not certain. The CDR3 length is 15 residues. Germline CDR1 SGDLS, CDR2 YYNGEE. V lost 1 base and J 8 bases, leaving 15 bases between the germline ends. DNA of the CDR3: TGTGCCAGCAGCGTAAGGCAACGCGCCGGGGGGGAGCTGTTTTTT. Residues: CASSVRQRAGGELFF.

The chain joins TRBV30 to TRBJ1-6; D is unresolved. V gave up 5 bases and J gave up 2 bases, with 10 bases separating them. The germline CDR1 and CDR2 sequences are GTSNPN and SVGIG (reference sequence). The CDR3 is 14 residues long. CDR3 residues: CAWEEAAYNSPLHF. CDR3 in DNA: TGTGCCTGGGAAGAGGCAGCCTATAATTCACCCCTCCACTTT.

The V and J genes are TRBV5-1 and TRBJ2-3; TRBD1 is a possible D gene (5 bases). Trimming cost V 4 bases and J 2 bases, with 17 bases left between them. The CDR3 has 16 amino acids. Germline V lookup: CDR1 SGHRS, CDR2 YFSETQ. The CDR3 is CASSPTLTASTDTQYF. The CDR3 DNA sequence: TGCGCCAGCAGCCCCACATTGACAGCTTCCACAGATACGCAGTATTTT.

The table lists this clone with a count of one. The chain carries TRBV5-4 and TRBJ2-7; TRBD1 might be the D (5 bases). The V gene's germline CDR1 is SGHNT and CDR2 YYREEE (reference sequence). Trimming shortened V by 5 bases and J by 5 bases, and 11 bases separated the two germline ends. The CDR3 spans 12 residues. The CDR3 bases are TGTGCCAGCAGAGGCAGGGCCGACGAGCAGTACTTC. Encoded protein: CASRGRADEQYF.

The rearrangement links TRBV21-1 to TRBJ1-2. TRBV21-1 is marked as a pseudogene. This CDR3 has 11 residues. The DNA of the CDR3 is TGTGCCAGCAGCAAAGTCCGTGGAGACTGTTTC. It yields the protein CASSKVRGDCF.

The J gene is TRBJ2-5, the V gene TRBV5-6; 7 bases align to TRBD2. This CDR3 comprises 15 residues. Germline CDR1 is SGHDT and CDR2 is YYEEEE. V gave up 3 bases and J gave up 5 bases; unmatched junction bases: 10. The CDR3 nucleotides read TGTGCCAGCAGCTCCAGACCTGGGGGGGAGGAGACCCAGTACTTC. Translated: CASSSRPGGEETQYF.

The genes are TRBV29-1 and TRBJ1-5; no firm D call. This CDR3 comprises 12 residues. The germline CDR1 and CDR2 sequences are SQVTM and ANQGSEA. V lost 5 bases and J 3 bases, leaving 8 bases between the germline ends. For the CDR3, the DNA is TGCAGCGTTCGCGAAGTCAATCAGCCCCAGCATTTT. Translation gives CSVREVNQPQHF.

The CDR3 sequence: CSELVWNEQFF. The CDR3 nucleotides are TGCAGCGAACTAGTTTGGAATGAGCAGTTCTTC. The chain is built from TRBV29-1 and TRBJ2-1, with a tentative D call TRBD2 (5 bases). The CDR3 contains 11 residues. Per the germline V gene, CDR1 is SQVTM and CDR2 is ANQGSEA. The V gene lost 7 bases and the J gene lost 7 bases, with 11 bases spanning the gap.

In this sample, this clone turned up a few times. J is TRBJ2-2 and V is TRBV21-1; TRBD2 reflects the table's D call only, with no check against the DNA. TRBV21-1 is a listed pseudogene. This CDR3 has 15 amino acids. In DNA form, the CDR3 reads TGTGCCAGCAGCCCTGAGGGAGGCGCCACCGGGGAGCTGTTTTTT. The encoded protein is CASSPEGGATGELFF.

The V and J genes are TRBV4-3 and TRBJ2-3; the D gene is possibly TRBD1 (6 bases). Trimming shortened V by 1 base and J by 0 bases, and 11 bases separated the two germline ends. Looked up from germline, CDR1 is LGHNA and CDR2 is YSLEER. This CDR3 is 16 amino acids long. CDR3 bases: TGCGCCAGCAGCCAAGTTATTGACAGGAGCACAGATACGCAGTATTTT. As protein: CASSQVIDRSTDTQYF.